This is a list of T cell receptor beta chains from one sample in a study of control samples from healthy donors and cancer patients. Only in-frame clones appear in the TCRdb table, and some are missing; sequencing was by immunoSEQ multiplex PCR. Found here are some 250,000 clones, around 79% of them singletons; the top ten hold more than 10%. Sequencing input: PBMCs. The receptors here all came from a woman aged 60-75 years with lung cancer. Both conserved end residues are part of each CDR3. Fields, in order: J gene, D gene, clone size, V gene, CDR3 DNA, CDR3 protein. D genes are given only for firm matches. Clone size is shown for a subset of rows, as once, few, many or a class of expanded clone.

TRBJ2-1 TRBD1 . TRBV28 TGTGCCAGCAGTCGAGGGGACAGGCAGACTAATGAGCAGTTCTTC CASSRGDRQTNEQFF
TRBJ1-1 TRBD1 . TRBV19 TGTGCCAGTAGTATCCGACAGGGCGCAGCTTTCTTT CASSIRQGAAFF
TRBJ1-1 . . TRBV29-1 TGCAGCGTTGAAGCAGGTGGGACTGAAGCTTTCTTT CSVEAGGTEAFF
TRBJ2-2 . . TRBV29-1 TGCAGCGTTGAAGCAAGGGTCCCCGGGGAGCTGTTTTTT CSVEARVPGELFF
TRBJ2-6 . . TRBV5-1 TGCGCCAGCAGCCCAGTGAACTCTGGGGCCAACGTCCTGACTTTC CASSPVNSGANVLTF
TRBJ1-4 . few TRBV5-4 TGTGCCAGCAGCTCGGGGGGCTCTGCAACTAATGAAAAACTGTTTTTT CASSSGGSATNEKLFF
TRBJ2-3 TRBD1 . TRBV7-9 TGTGCCAGCAGCTTAGCGTACACGGGAGGGACAGGGGCGTATACGCAGTATTTT CASSLAYTGGTGAYTQYF
TRBJ2-5 . . TRBV13 TGTGCCAGCAGCTTAGCTGAGAACTGGGGCCAAGAGACCCAGTACTTC CASSLAENWGQETQYF
TRBJ1-1 . once TRBV20-1 TGCAGTGCTAGTGGGGGGGCTCGGGGCACTGAAGCTTTCTTT CSASGGARGTEAFF
TRBJ2-7 . . TRBV5-1 TGCGCCAGCAGCCCGGGAATAGGAAGGGACGAGCAGTACTTC CASSPGIGRDEQYF
TRBJ2-1 TRBD2 . TRBV6-2/TRBV6-3 TGTGCCAGCAGTTACAGAGCGGGGGCCTACAATGAGCAGTTCTTC CASSYRAGAYNEQFF
TRBJ1-3 TRBD1 few TRBV7-6 TGTGCCAGCAGCCCCGAGGCAGGGGGCCCTGGAAACACCATATATTTT CASSPEAGGPGNTIYF
TRBJ2-5 . . TRBV7-3 TGTGCCAGCAGCACCGGAACCCAAGAGACCCAGTACTTC CASSTGTQETQYF
TRBJ1-4 . . TRBV2 TGTGCCAGCACTTCCGGGACTCCTGCAACTAATGAAAAACTGTTTTTT CASTSGTPATNEKLFF
TRBJ1-4 . . TRBV3-1/TRBV3-2 TGTGCCAGCAGCCAAGATACTAGGGCTCCGTTTTTT CASSQDTRAPFF
TRBJ1-5 . . TRBV7-9 TGTGCCGGGTCAGAGGGTAATCAGCCCCAGCATTTT CAGSEGNQPQHF
TRBJ2-1 TRBD2 . TRBV9 TGTGCCAGCAGCTCCAGAGTCGGGGGGTCGCGTGAGCAGTTCTTC CASSSRVGGSREQFF
TRBJ2-1 . . TRBV25-1 TGTGCCAGCAGTGAATCCCCCATGGGGAATGAGCAGTTCTTC CASSESPMGNEQFF
TRBJ1-4 TRBD1 . TRBV10-2 TGCGCCAGCAGTGAGTCTGGAGGGGGCGGAGGTGAAAAACTGTTTTTT CASSESGGGGGEKLFF
TRBJ1-4 . once TRBV9 TGTGCCAGCAGCCGCCTGGGGAGGGCAACTAATGAAAAACTGTTTTTT CASSRLGRATNEKLFF
TRBJ2-1 TRBD2 . TRBV7-9 TGTGCCAGCAGCTCTAGCGGATTTAAGAATGAGCAGTTCTTC CASSSSGFKNEQFF
TRBJ1-2 . . TRBV3-1/TRBV3-2 TGTGCCAGCAGCCAAGGTATCAGGTCGGGCTACACCTTC CASSQGIRSGYTF
TRBJ2-2 . . TRBV27 TGTGCCAGCAGTTTAGGGGGTCTCGGGGAGCTGTTTTTT CASSLGGLGELFF
TRBJ2-3 . . TRBV20-1 TGCAGTGCCAGTCCCCCGACACGAAGCACAGATACGCAGTATTTT CSASPPTRSTDTQYF
TRBJ2-7 . . TRBV5-5 TGTGCCAGCAGCTCGCAGGGACGGTCATACGAGCAGTACTTC CASSSQGRSYEQYF
TRBJ2-3 TRBD1 . TRBV18 TGTGCCAGCTCACCGATCTGGGACAGGGGCACAGATACGCAGTATTTT CASSPIWDRGTDTQYF
TRBJ1-6 . . TRBV9 TGTGCCAGCAGCCCCTCATCGACAGGACGCAGGGCACCCCTCCACTTT CASSPSSTGRRAPLHF
TRBJ2-1 TRBD2 . TRBV12-5 TGTGCAACTAGTGCGGGGGCTAGCGGGAGGTACAATGAGCAGTTCTTC CATSAGASGRYNEQFF
TRBJ2-2 . . TRBV9 TGTGCCAGCAGCGGAGGGCCCCCGGCCTACACCGGGGAGCTGTTTTTT CASSGGPPAYTGELFF
TRBJ2-1 TRBD2 . TRBV7-6 TGTGCCAGCAGCTTAGGCGGGGGGGGCTACAATGAGCAGTTCTTC CASSLGGGGYNEQFF
TRBJ1-4 . . TRBV7-8 TGTGCCAGCAGGCGGGGAGGAGGTCAAGAAAAACTGTTTTTT CASRRGGGQEKLFF
TRBJ2-7 TRBD2 . TRBV5-1 TGCGCCAGCAGCATACGGGGGGGATCCTACGAGCAGTACTTC CASSIRGGSYEQYF
TRBJ1-2 . . TRBV2 TGTGCCAGCACCAGGGAGGGGGGCCGCCATGGCTACACCTTC CASTREGGRHGYTF
TRBJ1-2 . . TRBV19 TGTGCCAGTAGTATCGGTGAGGCCTATGGCTACACCTTC CASSIGEAYGYTF
TRBJ2-3 TRBD1 . TRBV29-1 TGCAGCGTTGGGGCTTTGGGCGACAGGGACACAGATACGCAGTATTTT CSVGALGDRDTDTQYF
TRBJ2-7 TRBD1 . TRBV10-3 TGTGCCATCAGACCAACGACAGGGTCCTACGAGCAGTACTTC CAIRPTTGSYEQYF
TRBJ2-1 . . TRBV28 TGTGCCAGCAGTTCACAGGGTAATGAGCAGTTCTTC CASSSQGNEQFF
TRBJ1-2 . . TRBV23-1 TGCGCCAGCAGTCCCGGAGAACTGGAATCATATGGCTACACCTTC CASSPGELESYGYTF
TRBJ2-5 . . TRBV28 TGTGCCAGCAGTTTCGGGGCCACAGAGACCCAGTACTTC CASSFGATETQYF
TRBJ2-5 . . TRBV24-1 TGTGCCACCAGTGCTCCCTTTAATTTTGCCGGAAAAGAGACCCAGTACTTC CATSAPFNFAGKETQYF
TRBJ1-1 . . TRBV10-3 TGTGCCATCAGTGAGTCAGGGGGTTCACGAGTTGGAAACACTGAAGCTTTCTTT CAISESGGSRVGNTEAFF
TRBJ1-1 . . TRBV5-5 TGTGCCAGCAGTTTGGACTTCCCCGTGGAAGCTTTCTTT CASSLDFPVEAFF
TRBJ1-2 . . TRBV27 TGTGCCAGCAGTTCTCCAGGGCTTGGCTACACCTTC CASSSPGLGYTF
TRBJ1-6 . . TRBV10-3 TGTGCCATCAGGGGGGACCTTGATAAGGATTCACCCCTCCACTTT CAIRGDLDKDSPLHF
TRBJ1-2 TRBD1 . TRBV3-1/TRBV3-2 TGTGCCAGCAGCCAGAGGGGGACAGGGGACTATCATGGCTACACCTTC CASSQRGTGDYHGYTF
TRBJ2-5 . . TRBV5-6 TGTGCCAGCAGCTTGGCCGAATCGGGCCGTGTGGAGACCCAGTACTTC CASSLAESGRVETQYF
TRBJ1-2 . . TRBV6-6 TGTGCCAGCAGTTACTCGGGGGTGAATGGCTACACCTTC CASSYSGVNGYTF
TRBJ1-5 . . TRBV5-1 TGCGCCAGCAGCTTCGAGGGAGGGGATAGCAATCAGCCCCAGCATTTT CASSFEGGDSNQPQHF